This T cell receptor (beta chain) was profiled in a study of blood T cell repertoires in COVID-19. Study overall: Italy, Spain and the United States were the sources of the convalescent and acute COVID-19 samples. The cDNA or gDNA used as material had been derived from T cells, B-cell-depleted T cells, or PBMCs.

The CDR3 consists of 15 residues. The germline gives CDR1 MNHEY, CDR2 SVGAGI. J was trimmed by 1 base and V by 2 bases; bases with no gene match: 2. Methods used by the authors: For nucleated cells, counts were estimated from reference gene primer amplification. The assay was immunoSEQ multiplex PCR, and TCRdb's table has in-frame clones only and misses some. V, J and clone size are those of that table, while D and trimming were read from the DNA. Of over 90,000 clones in the sample, 89% were seen once. The source material was peripheral blood. The chain recombines TRBV6-5 with TRBJ2-7, with TRBD1 identical over 10 bases. This clonotype originated in a woman aged 70-85 years with acute or convalescent COVID-19. CDR3 in amino acids: CASSYGQGVSYEQYF. The CDR3 region has the DNA TGTGCCAGCAGTTACGGACAGGGGGTTTCCTACGAGCAGTACTTC.